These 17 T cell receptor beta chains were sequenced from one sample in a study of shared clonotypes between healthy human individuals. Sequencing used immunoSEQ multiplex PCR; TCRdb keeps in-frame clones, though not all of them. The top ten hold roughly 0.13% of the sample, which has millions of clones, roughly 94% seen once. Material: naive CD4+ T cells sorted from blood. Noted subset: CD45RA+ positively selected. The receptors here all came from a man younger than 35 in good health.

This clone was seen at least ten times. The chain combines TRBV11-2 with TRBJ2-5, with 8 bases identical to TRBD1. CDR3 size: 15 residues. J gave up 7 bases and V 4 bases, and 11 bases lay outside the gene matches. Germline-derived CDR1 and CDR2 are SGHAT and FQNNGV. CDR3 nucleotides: TGTGCCAGCAGCTACTCGGGGGACAGGATCGGGACCCAGTACTTC. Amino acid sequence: CASSYSGDRIGTQYF.

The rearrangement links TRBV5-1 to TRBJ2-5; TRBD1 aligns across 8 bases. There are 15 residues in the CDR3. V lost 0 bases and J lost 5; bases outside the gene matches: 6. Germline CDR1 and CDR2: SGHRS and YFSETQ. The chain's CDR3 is CASSLAPGGVETQYF. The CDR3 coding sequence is TGCGCCAGCAGCTTGGCGCCAGGGGGCGTGGAGACCCAGTACTTC.

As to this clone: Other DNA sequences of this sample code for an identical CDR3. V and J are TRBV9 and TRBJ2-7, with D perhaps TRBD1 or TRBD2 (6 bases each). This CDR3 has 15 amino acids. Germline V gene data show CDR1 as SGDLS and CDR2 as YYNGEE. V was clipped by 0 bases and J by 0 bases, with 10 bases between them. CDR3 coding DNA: TGTGCCAGCAGCGTAGAGGGGGGAAGCTCCTACGAGCAGTACTTC. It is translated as CASSVEGGSSYEQYF.

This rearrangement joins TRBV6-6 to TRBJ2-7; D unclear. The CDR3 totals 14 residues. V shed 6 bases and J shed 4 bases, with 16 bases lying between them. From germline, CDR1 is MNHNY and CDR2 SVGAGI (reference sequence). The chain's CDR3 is CASSLSRESYEQYF. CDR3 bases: TGTGCCAGCAGCCTCTCTCGCGAATCTTACGAGCAGTACTTC.

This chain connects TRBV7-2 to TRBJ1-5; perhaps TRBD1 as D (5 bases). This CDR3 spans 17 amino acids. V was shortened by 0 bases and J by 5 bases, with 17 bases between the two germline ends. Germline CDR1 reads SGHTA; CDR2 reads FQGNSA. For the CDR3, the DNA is TGTGCCAGCAGCTTAGCCCCGACAGCTTTGAGGGATCAGCCCCAGCATTTT. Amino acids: CASSLAPTALRDQPQHF.

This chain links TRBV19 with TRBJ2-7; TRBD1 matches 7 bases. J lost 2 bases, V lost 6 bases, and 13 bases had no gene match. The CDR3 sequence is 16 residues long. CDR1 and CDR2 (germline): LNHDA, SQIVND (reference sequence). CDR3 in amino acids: CASRTTGANFAYEQYF. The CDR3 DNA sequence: TGTGCCAGTAGGACTACAGGGGCGAATTTCGCCTACGAGCAGTACTTC.

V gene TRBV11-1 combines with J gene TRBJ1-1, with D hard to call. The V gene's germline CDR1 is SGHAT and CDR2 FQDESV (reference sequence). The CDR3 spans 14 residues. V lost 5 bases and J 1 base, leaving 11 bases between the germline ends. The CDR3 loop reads CASSVQPSNTEAFF. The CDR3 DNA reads TGTGCCAGCAGCGTACAGCCTTCGAACACTGAAGCTTTCTTT. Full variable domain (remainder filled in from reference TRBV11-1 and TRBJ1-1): EAEVAQSPRYKITEKSQAVAFWCDPISGHATLYWYRQILGQGPELLVQFQDESVVDDSQLPKDRFSAERLKGVDSTLKIQPAELGDSAMYLCASSVQPSNTEAFFGQGTRLTVV.

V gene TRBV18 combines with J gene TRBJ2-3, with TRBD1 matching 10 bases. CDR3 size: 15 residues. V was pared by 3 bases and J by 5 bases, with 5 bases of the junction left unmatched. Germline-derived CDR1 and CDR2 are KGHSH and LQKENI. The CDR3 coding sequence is TGTGCCAGCTCACCGGGGACAGGGGCTCAAGATACGCAGTATTTT. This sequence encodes CASSPGTGAQDTQYF.

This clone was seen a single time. The chain's CDR3 is CASSTAGLYEQYF. Here the CDR3 DNA reads TGTGCCAGCAGCACGGCAGGGTTGTACGAGCAGTACTTC. The chain uses TRBV6-1 and TRBJ2-7, with D maybe TRBD1 (5 bases). The V and J ends lost 6 bases and 4 bases respectively, with 13 bases between them. This CDR3 is built from 13 residues. The germline V gene has CDR1 MNHNS and CDR2 SASEGT.

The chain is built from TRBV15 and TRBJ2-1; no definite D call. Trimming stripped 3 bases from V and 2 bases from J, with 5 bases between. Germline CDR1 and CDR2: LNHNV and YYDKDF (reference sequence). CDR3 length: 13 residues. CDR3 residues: CATSRGTYNEQFF. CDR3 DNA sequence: TGTGCCACCAGCAGGGGCACCTACAATGAGCAGTTCTTC.

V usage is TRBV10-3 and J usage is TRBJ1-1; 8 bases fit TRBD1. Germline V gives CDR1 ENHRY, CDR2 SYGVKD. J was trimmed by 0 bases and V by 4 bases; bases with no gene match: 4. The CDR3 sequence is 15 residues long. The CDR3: CAISVDRGLNTEAFF. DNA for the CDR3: TGTGCCATCAGTGTTGACAGGGGTCTGAACACTGAAGCTTTCTTT.

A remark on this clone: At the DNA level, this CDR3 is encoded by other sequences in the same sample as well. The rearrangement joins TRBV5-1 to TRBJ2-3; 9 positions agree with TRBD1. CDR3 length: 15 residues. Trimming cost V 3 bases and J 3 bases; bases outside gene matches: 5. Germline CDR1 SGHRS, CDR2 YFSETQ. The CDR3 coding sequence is TGCGCCAGCAGCTGGGGACAGGGAGGGACAGATACGCAGTATTTT. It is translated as CASSWGQGGTDTQYF. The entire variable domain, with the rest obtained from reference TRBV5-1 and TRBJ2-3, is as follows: KAGVTQTPRYLIKTRGQQVTLSCSPISGHRSVSWYQQTPGQGLQFLFEYFSETQRNKGNFPGRFSGRQFSNSRSEMNVSTLELGDSALYLCASSWGQGGTDTQYFGPGTRLTVL.

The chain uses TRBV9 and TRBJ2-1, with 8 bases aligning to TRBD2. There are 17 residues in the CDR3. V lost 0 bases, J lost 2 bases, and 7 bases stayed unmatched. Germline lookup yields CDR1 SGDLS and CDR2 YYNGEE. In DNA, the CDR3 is TGTGCCAGCAGCGTAGAAGGCGGGAGGTCGGCCTACAATGAGCAGTTCTTC. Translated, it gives CASSVEGGRSAYNEQFF.

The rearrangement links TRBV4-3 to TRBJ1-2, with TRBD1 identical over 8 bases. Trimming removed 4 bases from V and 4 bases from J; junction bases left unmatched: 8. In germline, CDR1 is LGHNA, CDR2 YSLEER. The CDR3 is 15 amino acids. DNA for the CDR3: TGCGCCAGCAGCCCAGGACAGGGCCCCCCCTATGGCTACACCTTC. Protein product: CASSPGQGPPYGYTF.

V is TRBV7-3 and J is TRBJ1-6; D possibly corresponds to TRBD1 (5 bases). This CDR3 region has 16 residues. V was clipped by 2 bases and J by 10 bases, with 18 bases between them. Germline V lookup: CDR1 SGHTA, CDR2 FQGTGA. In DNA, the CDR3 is TGTGCCAGCAGCTTATATGCGGGGGTAGAAAGCTCACCCCTCCACTTT. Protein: CASSLYAGVESSPLHF.

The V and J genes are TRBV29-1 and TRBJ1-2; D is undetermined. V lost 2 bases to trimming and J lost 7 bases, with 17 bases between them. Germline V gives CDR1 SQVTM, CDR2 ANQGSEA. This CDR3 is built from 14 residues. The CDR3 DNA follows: TGCAGCGTTGAACGGGCCGACGTCATCGGTGGCTACACCTTC. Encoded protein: CSVERADVIGGYTF.

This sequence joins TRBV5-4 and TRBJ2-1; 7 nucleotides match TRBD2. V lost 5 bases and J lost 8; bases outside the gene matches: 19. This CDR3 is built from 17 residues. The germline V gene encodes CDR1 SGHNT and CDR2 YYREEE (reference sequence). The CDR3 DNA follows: TGTGCCAGCAGGGTGAACAGGCGAGGGAGGGAACGGGATGAGCAGTTCTTC. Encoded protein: CASRVNRRGRERDEQFF.